In this sample, the clone carrying this TCR beta chain turned up many times. No antigen is known for it. The CDR3 sequence is 13 residues long. The V end lost 5 bases, the J end lost 9 bases, and 16 bases lay between the germline ends. Germline CDR1 SEHNR, CDR2 FQNEAQ (reference sequence). RNA transcripts provided the source from which TCR beta CDR3 regions were amplified. During a first-round RT-PCR of the TCR CDR3, the HTBI primer set was used. TCRdb fed the multiplex PCR reads into MiXCR, producing one record per CDR3 protein. Here the sample spans roughly 510,000 distinct CDR3 sequences, about 45% being singletons. The record originates from a study of T cells in Graves' hyperthyroidism and ophthalmopathy. Study-wide results and caveats: Most clonotypes that expanded in the thyroid above 0.001 also showed up in blood.

The sample comprised peripheral blood or thyroid tissue (not recorded which). The receptor comes from an adult woman with Graves' disease, either hyperthyroidism or ophthalmopathy (not recorded which). J is TRBJ1-1 and V is TRBV7-9; D perhaps matches TRBD1 (5 bases). For the CDR3, the DNA is TGTGCCAGCAGCCCCTCTCTCAGGGCTCAAGCTTTCTTT. It codes for CASSPSLRAQAFF.